This T cell receptor beta chain comes out of a study of cytomegalovirus exposure and HLA in healthy donors (dated by TCRdb to the late 2010s). The study in broad terms: According to an earlier analysis of 587 of the donors, some 180 million T cells yielded roughly 110 million unique TCR beta sequences and 250 to 350 Gb of sequence data. In addition to the first cohort of 500 to 850 subjects, a separate validation cohort of approximately 110 different subjects was used. An earlier analysis of some 500 of the donors applied high-throughput TCR beta sequencing to assess whether each TCR beta V gene segment acted as functional or pseudogenic. Because of strong linkage in the cohort, roughly five DR-DQ haplotypes were treated as single units for association and clustering. A later analysis re-analyzed previously published TCR beta repertoires from roughly 630 donors and added high-resolution HLA genotyping to study TCR occurrence patterns. Among the roughly 400 genotyped donors, around 81% belonged to the genetic ancestry cluster associated with self-reported Caucasian donors. The number of donors typed differed by locus, with about 629-640 for A, B, C, DRB1 and DQB1, roughly 520 for DQA1, under 610 for DPA1, and 472 for DPB1. Genome-wide SNP genotypes for about three fifths of the roughly 700 donors were used in a later genetic analysis, which treated that subset as a discovery cohort. An early release covering roughly 640 HLA-typed donors comprised about 310 gigabases of sequencing data and 85 million to 100 million unique TCR sequences. The study was designed to test whether signatures of past pathogen exposure could be identified by cataloging public T cell receptors. Donor age, sex, ethnicity and CMV serostatus were compiled together with the repertoire data. Every discovery cohort repertoire had been produced on one sequencing platform. Rather than using new phenotypic data, the later analysis identified candidate immune exposures from TCR beta sequences and from how often those sequences occurred across donors. Across approximately 420 genotyped donors of the cohort, an average of roughly 250,000 unique TCR beta nucleotide sequences per donor were sequenced, and around 19% of those sequences were non-productive. Class I and class II HLA loci were covered by the typing at four-digit resolution. The study combined high-throughput TCR immunosequencing, statistical association of individual TCRs with disease status, and machine learning to predict cytomegalovirus infection status. The study used immunosequencing to profile the T cell repertoires of approximately 640 subjects and linked those repertoires to cytomegalovirus serostatus. Points the paper makes about the study in general: In the study, roughly 160 TCR beta chains were listed as associated with cytomegalovirus. Linkage disequilibrium might explain the correlated functional status among segregating V segments, but an unknown experimental factor could not be excluded. The only immune exposure information available for the cohort was CMV serostatus. In a later analysis, HLA-associated TCR beta chains were found to be more clonally expanded and to have lower generation probabilities than equally common non-associated chains. Some IMGT-functional V segments, including TRBV6-2 and TRBV6-3, could not be distinguished by the 87-base-pair reads and were therefore excluded. Most CMV-associated TCR beta chains appeared to be HLA-restricted in a later analysis, and the HLA associations seemed to be driven largely by CMV exposure. According to a later genetic analysis, donors in an Asian-associated ancestry cluster had fewer N-insertions in productive TCRs than the roughly 700-donor mean. Strong co-occurrence of HLA alleles, especially DR and DQ, made assigning TCR associations to individual alleles difficult. According to a later analysis, TCR association rates differed among HLA loci, with DRB1 alleles showing the most associated TCRs and HLA-C alleles showing the fewest. A further reported finding was that TCR beta sequences accurately predicted the HLA-A and HLA-B alleles for most subjects in the first cohort. Several of the top co-occurrence clusters appeared to be linked to parvovirus B19, influenza, CMV and Epstein-Barr virus, according to a later analysis. The cohort was sequenced for TCR beta chains only, and without alpha or paired-chain data the features that could be detected were limited. Sequencing depth was assumed to be roughly uniform across donors in the presence/absence analyses, though that assumption may not hold. The classifier was reported to diagnose cytomegalovirus status with high specificity and sensitivity in both the original and validation cohorts. The authors suggested that the approach could potentially be extended to other disease states and immunological phenotypes. At a false discovery rate of 0.05, a later analysis linked about 16,000 TCR beta sequences to specific HLA alleles. Most TCR sequences were seen in very few donors, while some public TCRs were found in many individuals. Because HLA typing was unavailable for some donors at each locus, only the typed subset was used in association tests. In an earlier analysis of 450 to 750 of the donors, most TCR beta V segments appeared in productive rearrangements about 87% or about 30% of the time, broadly matching IMGT annotations. Seventeen rarely observed V segments, including chromosome 9 orphons, were excluded from the earlier analysis of almost 600 of the donors because counts were too low. A later genetic analysis associated a missense DCLRE1C variant with V-gene and J-gene trimming of TCR beta chains, and an independent cohort replicated the association. A group of highly shared sequence variants was considered likely to be a technical artifact of the sequencing pipeline. In vitro tests confirmed that a few of the cytomegalovirus-associated TCR beta chains recognize cytomegalovirus antigens.

The cohort was made up of 500 to 800 healthy bone marrow donors. Cohort members were all nominally healthy when sampled, although unrecorded immune exposures were likely present. The donor tested CMV seropositive and was one of the 289 seropositive cohort members. Each donor provided a peripheral blood sample, and peripheral blood mononuclear cells were used for TCR beta sequencing. The Qiagen DNeasy Blood Extraction Kit was used to extract genomic DNA from the blood cell samples. From the germline V gene, CDR1 is MGHRA and CDR2 is YSYEKL. The CDR3 numbers 14 residues from cysteine through phenylalanine. The sequence is cut down to CDR3 DNA, 42 bases in frame from base 1. Worth noting for this clone: The antigen it binds to is not known. No base-level quality is on record; no much larger clone is a single base apart.

Library generation was performed with the immunoSEQ multiplex PCR assay. For the multiplex PCR, a mixture combining 60 forward primers for TCR Vbeta segments and 13 reverse primers for TCR Jbeta segments was used. The CDR3 region of rearranged TCR beta genes was amplified from genomic DNA with a multiplex PCR assay. The amplified TCR beta libraries were sequenced on the Illumina HiSeq System as 87-base-pair reads. As for the authors' bioinformatics: In a later analysis, approximately 74 million unique TCR beta chains were counted across the approximately 670 repertoires, and about 9.9 million of these chains were shared by at least two donors. Raw reads were error-corrected and collapsed into unique sequences by a nearest-neighbor algorithm in which closely related sequences were merged to remove PCR and sequencing errors. To assign V, D and J gene segments, CDR3 sequences were aligned to IMGT reference sequences. Each retained sequence needed at least a six-nucleotide match to both a V gene segment and a J gene segment. A rearrangement was called productive if the CDR3 had no stop codons and remained in frame with V and J, and every other rearrangement was called non-productive. Following IMGT convention, CDR3 was defined as the stretch from the second conserved V-encoded cysteine up to the conserved J-encoded phenylalanine. The earlier analysis of more than 450 of the donors excluded sequences that lacked an unambiguous match to a single V gene segment. An earlier analysis of several hundred of the donors called V segments functional above 56.7% productive rearrangements and segregating when the between-donor standard deviation exceeded 5%. A statistical classification framework was developed to diagnose cytomegalovirus status using the catalog of TCR beta chain sequences. V and J gene assignment, in a later analysis, came from comparing TCR nucleotide sequences with IMGT/GENE-DB human TR gene sequences. A later analysis assigned CDR3 sequences and most-parsimonious VDJ recombination scenarios with the TCRdist pipeline. In a later analysis, every TCR beta chain was defined by the combination of its CDR3 amino acid sequence and its V-gene family, and reads without a unique V-gene family were dropped. As a way to deal with suspected cross-contamination and a sequencing artifact, a later analysis dropped 450 to 600 nucleotide sequences that were highly shared and had low generation probability. In a later analysis, a clonal expansion index for each public chain was calculated from normalized within-repertoire ranks of inferred template counts. A later analysis computed generation probabilities with a VDJ recombination model fitted to out-of-frame rearrangements, and checked the results against IGoR. In a later analysis, TCR-TCR, TCR-HLA and TCR-CMV co-occurrence was scored with hypergeometric tests, and a repertoire-size bias correction was applied to TCR pairs. A later analysis estimated false discovery rates by permuting HLA or CMV assignments 20 times. In a later analysis, co-occurring TCRs were grouped with DBSCAN, and TCRdist sequence similarity was added when clustering was performed within HLA-allele-positive subsets. Repertoires with fewer than 30,000 or more than 120,000 public chains were left out of co-occurrence clustering, as were five repertoires with anomalous nucleotide sharing. The table comes from immuneACCESS by way of TCRdb, which keeps in-frame sequences with V and J called. Part of the clones is missing from these tables; in studies checked, under half for an unresolved V gene and the rest for unknown reasons. The DNA was the basis for D and trimming; V, J and clone size are from that table. The sample data list some 160,000 clones, and over 70% of these were observed just once. The leading ten clones occupy approximately 1.2% of the sample.

This TCR came from a man aged 50 to 60 in good health and CMV-seropositive. Recombination connected TRBV4-1 to TRBJ2-5; the D gene is perhaps TRBD2, from 5 matching bases. The end of the DNA aligns better with TRBJ2-7, so the J call may be wrong. Sequencing used PBMCs. The sequence in DNA is TGCGCCAGCAGCCAAGTTCCAGCGGCCTACGAGCAGTACTTC. Translated, it reads CASSQVPAAYEQYF.